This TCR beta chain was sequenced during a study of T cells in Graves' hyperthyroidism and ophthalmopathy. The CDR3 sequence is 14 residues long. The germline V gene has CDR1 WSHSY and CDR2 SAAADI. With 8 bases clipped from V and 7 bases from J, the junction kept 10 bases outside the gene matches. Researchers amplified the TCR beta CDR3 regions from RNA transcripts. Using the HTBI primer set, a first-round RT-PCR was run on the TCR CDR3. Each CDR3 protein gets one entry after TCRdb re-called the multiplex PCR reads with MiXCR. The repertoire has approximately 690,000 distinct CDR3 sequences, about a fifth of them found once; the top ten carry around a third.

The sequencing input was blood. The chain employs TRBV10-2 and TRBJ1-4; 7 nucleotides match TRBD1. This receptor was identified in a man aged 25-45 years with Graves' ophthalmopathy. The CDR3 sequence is CASGPTGMGEKLFF. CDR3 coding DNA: TGCGCCAGCGGACCGACAGGGATGGGTGAAAAACTGTTTTTT.